This T cell receptor beta chain is drawn from a study of OX40 agonist ivuxolimab in advanced cancers. Points from the study as a whole: Certain nonresponders additionally had low normalized T-cell clonal expansion.

As to this clone: Its target is unknown.

Generated by immunoSEQ multiplex PCR, the TCRdb table keeps only in-frame clones and is missing some. The repertoire holds 55,000 to 75,000 clones, 82% seen once, with approximately 10% in the top ten. The CDR3 totals 16 residues. V was pared by 3 bases and J by 2 bases, with 17 bases between. The source was CD4+ or CD8+ T cells sorted from blood, collected in a trial of the OX40 agonist ivuxolimab. This sequence joins TRBV23-1 and TRBJ2-7; D gene unclear. TRBV23-1 is placed among ORFs of uncertain function. This TCR came from an adult with an advanced solid tumor such as melanoma, head and neck, liver or kidney cancer. The CDR3 nucleotides read TGCGCCAGCAGTCATCCCCAGACCGATACCCCCTACGAGCAGTACTTC. It encodes CASSHPQTDTPYEQYF.